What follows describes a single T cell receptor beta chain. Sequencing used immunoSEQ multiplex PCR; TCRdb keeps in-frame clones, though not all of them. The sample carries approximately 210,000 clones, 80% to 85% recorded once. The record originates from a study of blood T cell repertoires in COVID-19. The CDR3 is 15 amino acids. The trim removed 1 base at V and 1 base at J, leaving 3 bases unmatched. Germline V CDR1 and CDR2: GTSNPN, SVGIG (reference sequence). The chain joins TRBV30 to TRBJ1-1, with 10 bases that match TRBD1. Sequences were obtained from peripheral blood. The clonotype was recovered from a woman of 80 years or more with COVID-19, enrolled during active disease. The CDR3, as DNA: TGTGCCTGGAGTGCTCGGGACAGGGGGAACACTGAAGCTTTCTTT. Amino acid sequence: CAWSARDRGNTEAFF.